This paragraph covers one TCR beta chain sequence. Antigen unknown. Primers included in the PCR were 60 Vbeta and 13 Jbeta primers. Sequenced by immunoSEQ multiplex PCR; TCRdb stores in-frame clones only, minus some. This table has roughly 290,000 clones, around nine tenths appearing once. The data derive from a study of cytomegalovirus exposure and HLA in healthy donors. Regarding the study as a whole: It was confirmed in vitro that a few of the CMV-associated chains were specific for CMV antigens.

This TCR was sampled from a woman between 18 and 29 years old in good health and CMV-seronegative. Sequenced: PBMCs.

The CDR3 loop is CAISEYPGGTINEQFF. CDR3 coding DNA: TGTGCCATCAGTGAGTATCCGGGGGGGACTATCAATGAGCAGTTCTTC. The chain links TRBV10-3 to TRBJ2-1; TRBD2 aligns across 8 bases. Germline V CDR1 and CDR2: ENHRY, SYGVKD. The CDR3 loop spans 16 amino acids. V was clipped by 1 base and J by 6 bases; unmatched bases: 8.